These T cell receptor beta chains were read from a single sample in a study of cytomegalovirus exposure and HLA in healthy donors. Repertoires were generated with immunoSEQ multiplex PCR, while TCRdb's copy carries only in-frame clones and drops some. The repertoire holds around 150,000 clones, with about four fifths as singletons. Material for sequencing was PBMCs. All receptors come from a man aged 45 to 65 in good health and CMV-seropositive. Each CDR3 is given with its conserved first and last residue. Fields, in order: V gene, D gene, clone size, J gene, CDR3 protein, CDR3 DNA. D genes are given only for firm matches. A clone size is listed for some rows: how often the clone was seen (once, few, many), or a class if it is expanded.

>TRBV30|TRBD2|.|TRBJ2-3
CALRTSGLTDTQYF
TGTGCCCTCCGGACTAGCGGCCTCACAGATACGCAGTATTTT
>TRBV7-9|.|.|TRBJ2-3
CASSLDSYTDTQYF
TGTGCCAGCAGCTTAGACAGTTACACAGATACGCAGTATTTT
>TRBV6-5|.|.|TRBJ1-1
CASSTGRTGEAFF
TGTGCCAGCAGCACAGGGAGAACAGGTGAAGCTTTCTTT
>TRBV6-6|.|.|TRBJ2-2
CAVQGRNTGELFF
TGTGCAGTGCAGGGTAGGAACACCGGGGAGCTGTTTTTT
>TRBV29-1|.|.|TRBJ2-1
CSVEDGRGEQFF
TGCAGCGTTGAAGATGGAAGGGGGGAGCAGTTCTTC
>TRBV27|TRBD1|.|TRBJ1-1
CASSLWGTGETEAFF
TGTGCCAGCAGTTTATGGGGGACAGGGGAAACTGAAGCTTTCTTT
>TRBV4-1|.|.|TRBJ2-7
CASSPDRDNYEQYF
TGCGCCAGCAGCCCGGACCGGGACAACTACGAGCAGTACTTC
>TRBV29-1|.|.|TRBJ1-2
CSVDTPGDGYTF
TGCAGCGTCGATACCCCAGGCGACGGCTACACCTTC
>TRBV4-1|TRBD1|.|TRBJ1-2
CASSQVTGVDGYTF
TGCGCCAGCAGCCAAGTGACAGGGGTGGATGGCTACACCTTC
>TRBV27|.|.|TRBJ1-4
CASSLSRPSEKLFF
TGTGCCAGCAGTTTAAGCAGGCCGAGTGAAAAACTGTTTTTT
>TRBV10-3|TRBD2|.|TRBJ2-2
CAARLGLASNTGELFF
TGTGCCGCGCGCCTGGGACTAGCCTCGAACACCGGGGAGCTGTTTTTT
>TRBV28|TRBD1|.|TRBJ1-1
CASSFTGGGSTEAFF
TGTGCCAGCAGTTTTACAGGGGGGGGGAGTACTGAAGCTTTCTTT
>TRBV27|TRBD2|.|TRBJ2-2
CASSLSGTSGETGELFF
TGTGCCAGCAGTTTATCTGGGACTAGCGGGGAAACCGGGGAGCTGTTTTTT
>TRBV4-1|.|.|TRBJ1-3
CASTAQYLSGNTIYF
TGCGCCAGCACAGCACAGTACCTCTCTGGAAACACCATATATTTT
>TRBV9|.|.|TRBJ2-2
CASSAGLTVTGELFF
TGTGCCAGCAGCGCCGGCTTGACAGTGACCGGGGAGCTGTTTTTT
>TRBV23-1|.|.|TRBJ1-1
CASSPTWEGNTEAFF
TGCGCCAGCAGTCCAACTTGGGAGGGGAACACTGAAGCTTTCTTT
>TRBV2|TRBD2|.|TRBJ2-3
CASSAASGTSTDTQYF
TGTGCCAGCAGTGCGGCTAGCGGGACGAGCACAGATACGCAGTATTTT
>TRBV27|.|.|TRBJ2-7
CASSPSGFRSYEQYF
TGTGCCAGCAGTCCCTCAGGGTTTCGGTCCTACGAGCAGTACTTC
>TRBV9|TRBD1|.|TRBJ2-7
CASSPGQAGSYEQYF
TGTGCCAGCAGCCCGGGACAGGCAGGCTCCTACGAGCAGTACTTC
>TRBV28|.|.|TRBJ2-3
CASSLTVGTDTQYF
TGTGCCAGCAGTTTAACGGTTGGCACAGATACGCAGTATTTT
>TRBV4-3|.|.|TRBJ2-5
CASSQGLGVGDETQYF
TGCGCCAGCAGCCAAGGTCTAGGAGTTGGTGATGAGACCCAGTACTTC
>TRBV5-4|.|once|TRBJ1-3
CASSLEGQGNSGNTIYF
TGTGCCAGCAGCTTGGAGGGGCAGGGCAACTCTGGAAACACCATATATTTT
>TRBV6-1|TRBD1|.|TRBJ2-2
CASSGLPGQGNTGELFF
TGTGCCAGCAGTGGACTTCCGGGACAGGGCAACACCGGGGAGCTGTTTTTT
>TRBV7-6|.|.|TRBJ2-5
CASSFSWGDVDRQETQYF
TGTGCCAGCAGCTTCAGTTGGGGCGACGTGGACCGTCAAGAGACCCAGTACTTC
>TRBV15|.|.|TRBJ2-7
CATSQDTGTYEQYF
TGTGCCACCAGCCAGGACACTGGAACCTACGAGCAGTACTTC
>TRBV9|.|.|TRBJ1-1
CASSVGDLNTEAFF
TGTGCCAGCAGCGTAGGGGACTTGAACACTGAAGCTTTCTTT
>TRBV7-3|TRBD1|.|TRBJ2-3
CASSLTLETGSSTDTQYF
TGTGCCAGCAGCTTAACCTTGGAGACAGGGTCGAGCACAGATACGCAGTATTTT
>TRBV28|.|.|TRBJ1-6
CASSGGLSPLHF
TGTGCCAGCAGTGGGGGGTTGTCACCCCTCCACTTT
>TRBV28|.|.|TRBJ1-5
CASSFQGLGNQPQHF
TGTGCCAGCAGTTTTCAGGGCCTGGGCAATCAGCCCCAGCATTTT
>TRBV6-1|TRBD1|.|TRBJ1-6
CASSDRQGNSPLHF
TGTGCCAGCAGTGACCGACAGGGTAATTCACCCCTCCACTTT
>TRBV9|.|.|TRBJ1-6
CASSSQIGLNSPLHF
TGTGCCAGCAGCTCCCAAATTGGGCTGAATTCACCCCTCCACTTT
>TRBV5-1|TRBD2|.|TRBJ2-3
CASMGDPGGTDTQYF
TGCGCCAGCATGGGAGACCCGGGGGGGACAGATACGCAGTATTTT
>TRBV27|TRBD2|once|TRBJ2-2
CASRKRTSGSSGELFF
TGTGCCAGCAGAAAACGGACTAGCGGGAGTTCCGGGGAGCTGTTTTTT
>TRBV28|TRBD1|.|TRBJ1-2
CATSPGQGDGYTF
TGTGCCACCAGCCCCGGACAGGGCGATGGCTACACCTTC
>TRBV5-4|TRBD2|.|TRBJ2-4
CASSLAGGSVKNIQYF
TGTGCCAGCAGCTTGGCCGGGGGGAGTGTCAAAAACATTCAGTACTTC
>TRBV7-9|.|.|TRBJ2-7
CASSPPRGGYEQYF
TGTGCCAGCAGCCCCCCCAGGGGTGGCTACGAGCAGTACTTC
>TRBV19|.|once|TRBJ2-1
CATSPRRAYSGEQFF
TGTGCCACCTCCCCGCGGAGGGCCTACTCGGGTGAGCAGTTCTTC
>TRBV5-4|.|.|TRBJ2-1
CASSPGSSTYNEQFF
TGTGCCAGCAGTCCCGGTAGCTCTACCTACAATGAGCAGTTCTTC
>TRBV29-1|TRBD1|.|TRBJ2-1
CSVGQGVVFF
TGCAGCGTTGGACAGGGTGTTGTGTTCTTC
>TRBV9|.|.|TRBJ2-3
CASSVDIRGTDTQYF
TGTGCCAGCAGCGTAGATATCAGGGGCACAGATACGCAGTATTTT
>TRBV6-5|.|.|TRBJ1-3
CASSYSKNSGGNTIYF
TGTGCCAGCAGTTACTCGAAGAATTCGGGTGGAAACACCATATATTTT
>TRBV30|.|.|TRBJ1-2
CACTGHNYGYTF
TGTGCCTGCACAGGGCACAACTATGGCTACACCTTC
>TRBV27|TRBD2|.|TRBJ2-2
CASKTTSGITGELFF
TGTGCCAGCAAGACCACTAGCGGGATAACCGGGGAGCTGTTTTTT
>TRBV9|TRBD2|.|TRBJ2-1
CASSTSGGLGDYNEQFF
TGTGCCAGCAGCACCTCCGGCGGACTAGGGGACTACAATGAGCAGTTCTTC
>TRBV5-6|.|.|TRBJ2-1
CASSLGQVIHNEQFF
TGTGCCAGCAGCTTGGGGCAAGTAATTCACAATGAGCAGTTCTTC
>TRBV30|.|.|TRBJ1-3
CAWSVFGTPSGNTIYF
TGTGCCTGGAGTGTATTCGGGACACCGTCTGGAAACACCATATATTTT
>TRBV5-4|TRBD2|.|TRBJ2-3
CASSRGLAGGAGTDTQYF
TGTGCCAGCAGCCGCGGACTAGCGGGGGGGGCCGGCACAGATACGCAGTATTTT
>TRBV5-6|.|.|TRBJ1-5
CASSLGPTVYQPQHF
TGTGCCAGCAGCTTGGGTCCGACAGTTTATCAGCCCCAGCATTTT
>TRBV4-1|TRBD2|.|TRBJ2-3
CASSQEGLAGGQDTQYF
TGCGCCAGCAGCCAAGAAGGGCTAGCGGGGGGGCAAGATACGCAGTATTTT
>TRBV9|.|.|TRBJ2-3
CASSTSGKGNTDTQYF
TGTGCCAGCAGTACCTCAGGGAAGGGAAACACAGATACGCAGTATTTT
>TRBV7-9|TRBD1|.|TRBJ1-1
CASSNTRTGNTEAFF
TGTGCCAGCAGCAACACCCGGACAGGGAACACTGAAGCTTTCTTT
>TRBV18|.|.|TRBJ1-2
CASSPIDSDGYTF
TGTGCCAGCTCACCTATAGACTCCGATGGCTACACCTTC
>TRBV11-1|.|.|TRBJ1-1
CAISTGVGTEAFF
TGTGCCATTTCGACGGGGGTTGGAACTGAAGCTTTCTTT